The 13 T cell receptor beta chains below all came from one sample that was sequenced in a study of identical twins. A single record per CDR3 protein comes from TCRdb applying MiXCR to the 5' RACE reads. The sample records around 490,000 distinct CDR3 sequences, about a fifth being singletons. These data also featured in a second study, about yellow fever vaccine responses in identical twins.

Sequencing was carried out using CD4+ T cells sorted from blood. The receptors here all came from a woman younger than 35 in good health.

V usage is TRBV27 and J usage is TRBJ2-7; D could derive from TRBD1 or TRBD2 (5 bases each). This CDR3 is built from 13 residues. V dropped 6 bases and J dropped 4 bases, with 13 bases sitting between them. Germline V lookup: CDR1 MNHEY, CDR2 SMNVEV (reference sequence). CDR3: CASSHRGTYEQYF. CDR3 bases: TGTGCCAGCAGCCACCGGGGCACGTACGAGCAGTACTTC.

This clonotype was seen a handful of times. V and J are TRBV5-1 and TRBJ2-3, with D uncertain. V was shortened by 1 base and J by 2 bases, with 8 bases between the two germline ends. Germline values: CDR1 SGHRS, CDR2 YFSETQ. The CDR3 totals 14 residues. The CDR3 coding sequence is TGCGCCAGCAGCTTGAGGTTAGACACAGATACGCAGTATTTT. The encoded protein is CASSLRLDTDTQYF.

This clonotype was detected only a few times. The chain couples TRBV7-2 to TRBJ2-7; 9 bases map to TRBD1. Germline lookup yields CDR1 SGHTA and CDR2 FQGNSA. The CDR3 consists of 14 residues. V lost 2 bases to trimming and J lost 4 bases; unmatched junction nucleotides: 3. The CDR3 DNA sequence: TGTGCCAGCAGCTTAAGGACAGGGGCGTACGAGCAGTACTTC. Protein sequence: CASSLRTGAYEQYF.

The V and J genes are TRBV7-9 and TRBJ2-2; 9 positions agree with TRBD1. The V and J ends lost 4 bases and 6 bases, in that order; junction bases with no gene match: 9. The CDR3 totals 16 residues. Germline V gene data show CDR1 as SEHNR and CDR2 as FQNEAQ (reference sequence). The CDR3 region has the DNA TGTGCCAGCAGCTCCGGGACAGGGTTGTCAGCCGGGGAGCTGTTTTTT. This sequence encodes CASSSGTGLSAGELFF.

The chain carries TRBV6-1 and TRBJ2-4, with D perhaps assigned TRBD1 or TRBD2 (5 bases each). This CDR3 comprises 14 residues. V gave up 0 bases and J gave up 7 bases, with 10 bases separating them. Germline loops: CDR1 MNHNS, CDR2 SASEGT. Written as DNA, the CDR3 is TGTGCCAGCAGTGAAGCGTTGTGGGGGAACATTCAGTACTTC. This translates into CASSEALWGNIQYF.

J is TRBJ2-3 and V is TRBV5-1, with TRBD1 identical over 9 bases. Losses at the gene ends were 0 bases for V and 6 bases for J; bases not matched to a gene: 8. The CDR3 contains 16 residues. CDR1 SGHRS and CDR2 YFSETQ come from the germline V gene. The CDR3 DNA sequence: TGCGCCAGCAGCTTGGGTCGGGACAGGGCGACGGATACGCAGTATTTT. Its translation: CASSLGRDRATDTQYF.

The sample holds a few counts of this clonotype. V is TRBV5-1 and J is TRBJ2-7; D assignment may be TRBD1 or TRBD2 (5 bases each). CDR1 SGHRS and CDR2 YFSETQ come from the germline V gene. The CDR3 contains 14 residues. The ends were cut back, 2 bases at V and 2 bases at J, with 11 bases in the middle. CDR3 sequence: CASSFSGPTYEQYF. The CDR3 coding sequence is TGCGCCAGCAGCTTCTCGGGACCTACCTACGAGCAGTACTTC.

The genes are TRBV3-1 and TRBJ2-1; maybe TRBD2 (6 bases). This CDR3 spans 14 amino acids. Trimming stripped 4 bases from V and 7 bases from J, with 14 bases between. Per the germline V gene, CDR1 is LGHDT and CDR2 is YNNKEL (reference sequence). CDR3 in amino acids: CASSPPHGGNEQFF. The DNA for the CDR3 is TGTGCCAGCAGCCCCCCGCACGGAGGGAATGAGCAGTTCTTC.

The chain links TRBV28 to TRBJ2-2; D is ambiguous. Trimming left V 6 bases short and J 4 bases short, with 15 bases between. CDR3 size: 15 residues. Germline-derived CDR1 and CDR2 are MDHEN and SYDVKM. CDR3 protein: CASRPGSYATGELFF. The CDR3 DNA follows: TGTGCCAGCAGGCCCGGGTCCTACGCCACCGGGGAGCTGTTTTTT.

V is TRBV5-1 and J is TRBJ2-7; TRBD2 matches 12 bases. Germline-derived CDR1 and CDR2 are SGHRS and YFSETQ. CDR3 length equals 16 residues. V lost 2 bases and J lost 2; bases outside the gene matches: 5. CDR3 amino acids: CASSLGTSGLPYEQYF. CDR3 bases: TGCGCCAGCAGCTTAGGGACTAGCGGGCTTCCCTACGAGCAGTACTTC.

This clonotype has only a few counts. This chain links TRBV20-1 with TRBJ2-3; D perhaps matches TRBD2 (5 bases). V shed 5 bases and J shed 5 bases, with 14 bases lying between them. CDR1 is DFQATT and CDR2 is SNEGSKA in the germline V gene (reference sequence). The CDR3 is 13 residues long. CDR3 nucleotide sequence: TGCAGTGCTCGCGGAGGCGCCCGAGATACGCAGTATTTT. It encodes CSARGGARDTQYF.

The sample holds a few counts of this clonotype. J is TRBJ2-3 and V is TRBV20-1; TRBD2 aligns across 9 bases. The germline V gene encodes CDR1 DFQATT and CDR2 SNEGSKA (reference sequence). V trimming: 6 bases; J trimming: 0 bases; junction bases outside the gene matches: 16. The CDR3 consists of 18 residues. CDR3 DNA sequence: TGCAGTGCCATAAGGGGGTCTAGCGGGATACTTAGCACAGATACGCAGTATTTT. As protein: CSAIRGSSGILSTDTQYF.

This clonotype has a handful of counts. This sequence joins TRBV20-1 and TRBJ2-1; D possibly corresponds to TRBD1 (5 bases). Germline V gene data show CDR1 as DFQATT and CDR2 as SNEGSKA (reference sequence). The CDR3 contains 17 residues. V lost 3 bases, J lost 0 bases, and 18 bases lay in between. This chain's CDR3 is CSASVARTRASYNEQFF. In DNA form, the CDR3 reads TGCAGTGCTAGTGTAGCCAGGACAAGGGCCTCCTACAATGAGCAGTTCTTC.